Following are 5 T cell receptor beta chains from one sample sequenced in a study of technical replicates of blood from several donors. Only in-frame clones appear in the TCRdb table, and some are missing; sequencing was by immunoSEQ multiplex PCR. This sample has tens of thousands of clones; approximately 94% occur once, and the top ten carry 0.35% to 0.4%. The sequenced sample was T cells isolated from PBMCs. The receptors shown here come from a human donor in good health.

The chain couples TRBV4-3 to TRBJ2-2; 13 bases fit TRBD2. The trim removed 1 base at V and 4 bases at J, leaving 3 bases unmatched. CDR3 size: 17 residues. Germline V gene lookup returns CDR1 LGHNA and CDR2 YSLEER. CDR3 sequence: CASSQALAGGITGELFF. In DNA form, the CDR3 reads TGCGCCAGCAGCCAAGCACTAGCGGGAGGGATCACCGGGGAGCTGTTTTTT.

The V gene is TRBV27, the J gene TRBJ1-1; tentatively, D is TRBD1 (5 bases). The CDR3 has 14 amino acids. V lost 3 bases to trimming and J lost 1 base, with 9 bases between them. Germline lookup yields CDR1 MNHEY and CDR2 SMNVEV (reference sequence). CDR3 in amino acids: CASSFWGGNTEAFF. As DNA, the CDR3 is TGTGCCAGCAGTTTCTGGGGGGGGAACACTGAAGCTTTCTTT.

The genes are TRBV27 and TRBJ2-5; TRBD2 might be the D (5 bases). This CDR3 contains 13 residues. Deletions cut 3 bases from V and 5 bases from J, with 10 bases between. Germline assignment: CDR1 MNHEY and CDR2 SMNVEV (reference sequence). CDR3 sequence reads: CASSLRVRETQYF. The CDR3 coding sequence is TGTGCCAGCAGTTTGAGGGTGCGGGAGACCCAGTACTTC.

The V and J genes are TRBV4-2 and TRBJ2-3; 8 bases line up with TRBD2. Germline V gene sequence: CDR1 LGHNA, CDR2 YNFKEQ. CDR3 length equals 15 residues. J was trimmed by 2 bases and V by 3 bases; bases with no gene match: 4. The CDR3: CASSQRGEPTDTQYF. The CDR3 coding sequence is TGTGCCAGCAGCCAGCGGGGGGAACCCACAGATACGCAGTATTTT.

This chain connects TRBV19 to TRBJ1-1; D is unresolved. Germline-derived CDR1 and CDR2 are LNHDA and SQIVND (reference sequence). The CDR3 consists of 13 residues. The ends were cut back, 7 bases at V and 1 base at J, with 10 bases in the middle. For the CDR3, the DNA is TGTGCCAGTAAGTTACTTAGGAACACTGAAGCTTTCTTT. Protein sequence: CASKLLRNTEAFF. Together with reference TRBV19 and TRBJ1-1, the CDR3 gives the full variable domain: DGGITQSPKYLFRKEGQNVTLSCEQNLNHDAMYWYRQDPGQGLRLIYYSQIVNDFQKGDIAEGYSVSREKKESFPLTVTSAQKNPTAFYLCASKLLRNTEAFFGQGTRLTVV.